The 23 T cell receptor beta chains listed next were all sequenced from one sample in a study of CD8 T cells in Susac syndrome. Reverse transcription used about 0.5 to 1 ug RNA and random hexamers. Using its own MiXCR run on the immunoSEQ multiplex PCR reads, TCRdb lists one record per CDR3 protein. The sample gives over 300,000 distinct CDR3 sequences, roughly nine tenths of which show up once; approximately 0.065% is in the top ten. Sequenced input: CD4+ T cells from PBMCs. Receptors originate from a human donor with multiple sclerosis.

V usage is TRBV30 and J usage is TRBJ1-4; D is undetermined. V dropped 0 bases and J dropped 4 bases, with 6 bases sitting between them. This CDR3 has 13 residues. The germline gives CDR1 GTSNPN, CDR2 SVGIG (reference sequence). DNA for the CDR3: TGTGCCTGGAGTGTGGGTGATAATGAAAAACTGTTTTTT. It encodes CAWSVGDNEKLFF.

The rearrangement joins TRBV20-1 to TRBJ2-1; 7 bases are shared with TRBD2. The junction had 12 bases not matched to a gene; V was cut back by 1 base and J by 3 bases. The CDR3 covers 17 residues. Germline assignment: CDR1 DFQATT and CDR2 SNEGSKA (reference sequence). CDR3 sequence: CSARGEGRETRYNEQFF. The CDR3 DNA sequence: TGCAGTGCTAGAGGAGAAGGGAGGGAAACTCGCTACAATGAGCAGTTCTTC.

The chain employs TRBV12-3 or TRBV12-4 and TRBJ2-7; 7 bases line up with TRBD1. J lost 2 bases, V lost 5 bases, and 6 bases had no gene match. The CDR3 has 14 amino acids. CDR3 in amino acids: CASSAGTETYEQYF. The CDR3 DNA follows: TGTGCCAGCAGTGCCGGGACAGAGACCTACGAGCAGTACTTC.

In this sample, this clonotype turned up a few times. The chain carries TRBV9 and TRBJ2-2, with 11 positions matching TRBD1. The V gene's germline CDR1 is SGDLS and CDR2 YYNGEE. The V segment lost 5 bases and the J segment 4 bases; nucleotides outside the gene matches: 7. The CDR3 has 16 residues. In DNA form, the CDR3 reads TGTGCCAGCAGTTCCCGGGGACAGGGGGGCACCGGGGAGCTGTTTTTT. Translating it yields CASSSRGQGGTGELFF.

The chain recombines TRBV29-1 with TRBJ1-1; D gene unclear. V lost 4 bases to trimming and J lost 4 bases, with 16 bases between them. Germline CDR1 and CDR2: SQVTM and ANQGSEA. There are 14 residues in the CDR3. CDR3 in amino acids: CSVVGVSGSTEAFF. The CDR3 coding sequence is TGCAGCGTTGTTGGGGTTAGTGGGTCCACTGAAGCTTTCTTT.

This clonotype was observed a single time. The chain combines TRBV19 with TRBJ1-2; D remains unclear. The CDR3 contains 14 residues. V shed 8 bases and J shed 2 bases, with 15 bases lying between them. Germline CDR1 LNHDA, CDR2 SQIVND (reference sequence). The CDR3 spells CASHSSGVNYGYTF. As DNA, the CDR3 is TGTGCCAGTCATTCTAGCGGGGTAAACTATGGCTACACCTTC.

This chain uses TRBV2 with TRBJ1-4; unclear D gene. The CDR3 is made up of 14 amino acids. In germline, CDR1 is SNHLY, CDR2 FYNNEI. V lost 4 bases, J lost 4 bases, and 10 bases lay in between. Here the CDR3 DNA reads TGTGCCAGCAGTGCGGGCCGTGGTAATGAAAAACTGTTTTTT. Protein: CASSAGRGNEKLFF.

This clonotype was recorded only once. A read error may produce the germline difference seen at one junction end. This chain uses TRBV6-2 or TRBV6-3 with TRBJ1-6, with unresolved D. Looked up from germline, CDR1 is MNHEY and CDR2 is SVGEGT. This CDR3 region has 11 residues. CDR3 amino acids: CASNYNSPLHF. The CDR3 nucleotides are TGTGCCAGCAATTACAATTCACCCCTCCACTTT.

The chain couples TRBV6-5 to TRBJ1-1, with 9 positions matching TRBD1. Germline lookup yields CDR1 MNHEY and CDR2 SVGAGI. With 5 bases clipped from V and 7 bases from J, the junction kept 11 bases outside the gene matches. The CDR3 length is 15 residues. CDR3 in amino acids: CASSTEQGARGEAFF. In DNA, the CDR3 is TGTGCCAGCAGTACCGAACAGGGGGCGCGAGGTGAAGCTTTCTTT.

The chain joins TRBV29-1 to TRBJ2-1; D may be TRBD2 (6 bases). The CDR3 consists of 13 residues. From germline, CDR1 is SQVTM and CDR2 ANQGSEA. Trimming left V 7 bases short and J 0 bases short, with 10 bases between. The CDR3: CSAVADSYNEQFF. In DNA, the CDR3 is TGCAGCGCCGTAGCGGACTCCTACAATGAGCAGTTCTTC.

This chain uses TRBV25-1 with TRBJ2-7, with 8 bases that match TRBD2. Germline trimming cut 7 bases from V and 4 bases from J; bases unmatched to any gene: 6. Germline V gives CDR1 MGHDK, CDR2 SYGVNS. This CDR3 spans 13 amino acids. The CDR3 nucleotides are TGTGCCAGCACCCCGGGGGGGTGGTACGAGCAGTACTTC. Protein product: CASTPGGWYEQYF.

This rearrangement joins TRBV12-3 or TRBV12-4 to TRBJ1-2; unclear D gene. The CDR3 runs 12 residues. Trimming stripped 5 bases from V and 8 bases from J, with 12 bases between. The CDR3 here is CASSLEGWGYTF. As DNA, the CDR3 is TGTGCCAGCAGTCTGGAGGGTTGGGGCTACACCTTC.

This chain connects TRBV7-2 to TRBJ2-7, with D unclear. Trimming shortened V by 3 bases and J by 5 bases, and 8 bases separated the two germline ends. CDR1 is SGHTA and CDR2 is FQGNSA in the germline V gene. This CDR3 comprises 12 residues. The CDR3 loop is CASSFRTHEQYF. In DNA, the CDR3 is TGTGCCAGCAGCTTTCGAACCCACGAGCAGTACTTC.

This rearrangement joins TRBV12-3 or TRBV12-4 to TRBJ1-5; 7 bases map to TRBD1. The CDR3 spans 16 residues. With V trimmed by 3 bases and J by 2 bases, 7 bases remained unmatched. CDR3 sequence reads: CASSFYRTGRNQPQHF. The CDR3 DNA reads as TGTGCCAGCAGTTTTTACCGGACAGGCCGCAATCAGCCCCAGCATTTT.

The chain employs TRBV19 and TRBJ2-3, with TRBD1 identical over 8 bases. Germline V gene sequence: CDR1 LNHDA, CDR2 SQIVND (reference sequence). This CDR3 contains 15 residues. Trimming cost V 6 bases and J 0 bases; bases outside gene matches: 5. DNA for the CDR3: TGTGCCAGTAGCGACAGGACAGGGAGCACAGATACGCAGTATTTT. Translated: CASSDRTGSTDTQYF.

V is TRBV19 and J is TRBJ1-6; the D is unclear. The length of the CDR3 is 14 residues. With 3 bases removed from V and 6 bases from J, the gap between germline ends came to 9 bases. Germline V gene data show CDR1 as LNHDA and CDR2 as SQIVND (reference sequence). CDR3 in DNA: TGTGCCAGTAGTATCACAGCTTTTAATTCACCCCTCCACTTT. It translates to CASSITAFNSPLHF.

The rearrangement joins TRBV5-1 to TRBJ2-2; 7 nucleotides align to TRBD1. V shed 3 bases and J 13 bases; nucleotides not matched to a gene: 15. The CDR3 has 15 amino acids. Germline CDR1 and CDR2: SGHRS and YFSETQ. This CDR3 reads CASSSTTTRQGRLFF. DNA for the CDR3: TGCGCCAGCAGCTCCACGACCACCCGACAGGGTAGGCTGTTTTTT.

V gene TRBV5-4 combines with J gene TRBJ2-1; D ambiguous. This CDR3 spans 14 amino acids. V lost 3 bases, J lost 0 bases, and 7 bases lay in between. Germline V gives CDR1 SGHNT, CDR2 YYREEE (reference sequence). CDR3 amino acids: CASSWISSYNEQFF. CDR3 DNA sequence: TGTGCCAGCAGCTGGATATCCTCCTACAATGAGCAGTTCTTC.

The chain joins TRBV24-1 to TRBJ1-5; D is perhaps TRBD1 (5 bases). Germline assignment: CDR1 KGHDR and CDR2 SFDVKD. V lost 2 bases and J lost 3, with 16 bases in between. CDR3 length: 17 amino acids. CDR3 nucleotides: TGTGCCACCAGTGATTCCACGCCCCCAGGGTCCAATCAGCCCCAGCATTTT. Translating gives CATSDSTPPGSNQPQHF.

Note on this clonotype: The germline gene is not matched at one end of the junction; a read error may be the cause. The J gene is TRBJ2-5, the V gene TRBV9; possible D gene TRBD2, 5 bases. The CDR3 contains 13 residues. Looked up from germline, CDR1 is SGDLS and CDR2 is YYNGEE. The CDR3 spells CASSAPKGETQYF. Written as DNA, the CDR3 is TGTGCCAGTAGCGCTCCCAAAGGGGAGACCCAGTACTTC.

The chain is built from TRBV9 and TRBJ1-2; D is perhaps TRBD1 (5 bases). This CDR3 region has 15 residues. CDR1 and CDR2 (germline): SGDLS, YYNGEE. Trimming stripped 0 bases from V and 3 bases from J, with 12 bases between. The CDR3 loop is CASSVDQGPYYGYTF. Written as DNA, the CDR3 is TGTGCCAGCAGCGTAGATCAGGGCCCGTACTATGGCTACACCTTC.

This chain links TRBV7-2 with TRBJ2-1; D is ambiguous. CDR1 is SGHTA and CDR2 is FQGNSA in the germline V gene. The CDR3 loop spans 11 amino acids. V shed 2 bases and J shed 10 bases, with 6 bases lying between them. The DNA of the CDR3 is TGTGCCAGCAGCTTAATCAACGAGCAGTTCTTC. This gives the protein CASSLINEQFF.

Of note for this clonotype: Sequence at one end of the junction differs from germline and may be a read error. This sequence joins TRBV12-3 or TRBV12-4 and TRBJ1-2, with D perhaps TRBD1 (6 bases). The CDR3 has 13 residues. CDR3 loop: CASSFDRPYGFTF. CDR3 DNA sequence: TGTGCCAGCAGTTTCGACAGGCCCTATGGCTTCACCTTC.